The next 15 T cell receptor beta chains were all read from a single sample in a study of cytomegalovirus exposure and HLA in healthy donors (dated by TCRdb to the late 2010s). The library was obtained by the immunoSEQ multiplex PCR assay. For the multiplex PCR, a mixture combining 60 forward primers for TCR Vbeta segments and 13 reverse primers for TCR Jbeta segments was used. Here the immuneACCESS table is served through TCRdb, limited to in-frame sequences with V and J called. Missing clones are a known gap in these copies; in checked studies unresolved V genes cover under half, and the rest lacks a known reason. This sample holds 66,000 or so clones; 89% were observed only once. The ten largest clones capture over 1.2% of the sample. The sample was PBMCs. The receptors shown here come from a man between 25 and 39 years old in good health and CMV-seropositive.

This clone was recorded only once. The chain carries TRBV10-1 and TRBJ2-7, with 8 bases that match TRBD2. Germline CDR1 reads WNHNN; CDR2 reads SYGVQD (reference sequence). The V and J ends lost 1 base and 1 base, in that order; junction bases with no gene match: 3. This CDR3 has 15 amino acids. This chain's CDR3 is CASSEYSGVSYEQYF. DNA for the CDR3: TGCGCCAGCAGTGAGTATAGCGGGGTATCCTACGAGCAGTACTTC.

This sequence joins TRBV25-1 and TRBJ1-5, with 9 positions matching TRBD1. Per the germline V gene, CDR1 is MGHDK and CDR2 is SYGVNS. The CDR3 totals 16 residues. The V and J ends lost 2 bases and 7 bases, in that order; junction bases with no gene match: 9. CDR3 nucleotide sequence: TGTGCCAGCAGTGAAGCTACAGGGGGCACGGGGCAGCCCCAGCATTTT. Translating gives CASSEATGGTGQPQHF.

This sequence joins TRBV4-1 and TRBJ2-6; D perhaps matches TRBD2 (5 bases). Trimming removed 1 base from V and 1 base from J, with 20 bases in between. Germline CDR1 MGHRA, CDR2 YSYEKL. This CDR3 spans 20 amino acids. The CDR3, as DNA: TGCGCCAGCAGCCAAGTAGTCCGTAGAGGGAGCGGATCTGGGGCCAACGTCCTGACTTTC. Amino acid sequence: CASSQVVRRGSGSGANVLTF.

The CDR3, as DNA: TGTGCCAGCAGTGATACCCGCGGGACAGGGCATGAAAAACTGTTTTTT. Encoded protein: CASSDTRGTGHEKLFF. J is TRBJ1-4 and V is TRBV6-1; TRBD1 matches at 9 bases. Trimming removed 3 bases from V and 6 bases from J; junction bases left unmatched: 8. The CDR3 is made up of 16 amino acids. From germline, CDR1 is MNHNS and CDR2 SASEGT.

CDR3 region: CASRRTGGTEAFF. CDR3 DNA: TGTGCCAGCAGGCGGACAGGGGGCACTGAAGCTTTCTTT. V is TRBV6-1 and J is TRBJ1-1, with 10 positions matching TRBD1. Per germline, CDR1 MNHNS and CDR2 SASEGT. The junction had 2 bases not matched to a gene; V was cut back by 6 bases and J by 4 bases. This CDR3 contains 13 residues.

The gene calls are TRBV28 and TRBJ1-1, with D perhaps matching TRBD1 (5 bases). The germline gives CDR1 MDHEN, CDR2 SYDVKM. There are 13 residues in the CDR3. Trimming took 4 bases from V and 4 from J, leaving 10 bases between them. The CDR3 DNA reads TGTGCCAGCAGTTCCAGGGAGGCCACTGAAGCTTTCTTT. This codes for CASSSREATEAFF.

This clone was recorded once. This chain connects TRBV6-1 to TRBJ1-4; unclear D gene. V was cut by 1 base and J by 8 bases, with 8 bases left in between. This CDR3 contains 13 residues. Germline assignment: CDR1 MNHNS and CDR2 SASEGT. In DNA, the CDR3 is TGTGCCAGCAGTGAAGGATCACACGAAAAACTGTTTTTT. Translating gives CASSEGSHEKLFF.

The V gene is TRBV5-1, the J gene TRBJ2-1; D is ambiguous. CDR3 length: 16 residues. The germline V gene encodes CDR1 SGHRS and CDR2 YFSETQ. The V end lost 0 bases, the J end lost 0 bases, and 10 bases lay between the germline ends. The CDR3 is CASSLALSSSYNEQFF. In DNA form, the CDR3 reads TGCGCCAGCAGCTTGGCCCTATCTAGCTCCTACAATGAGCAGTTCTTC.

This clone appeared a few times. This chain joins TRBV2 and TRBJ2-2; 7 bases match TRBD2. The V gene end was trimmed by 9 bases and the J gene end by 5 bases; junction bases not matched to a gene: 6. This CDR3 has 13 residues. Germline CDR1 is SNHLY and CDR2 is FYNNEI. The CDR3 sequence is CASKTSLTGELFF. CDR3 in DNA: TGTGCCAGTAAGACTAGCCTTACCGGGGAGCTGTTTTTT.

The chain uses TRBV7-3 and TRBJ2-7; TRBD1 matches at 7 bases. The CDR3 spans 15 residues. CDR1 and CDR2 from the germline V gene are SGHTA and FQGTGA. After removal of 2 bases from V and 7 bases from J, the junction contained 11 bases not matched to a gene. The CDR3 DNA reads TGTGCCAGCAGCTTATCGGCAGGGGGATTGGTGGAGCAGTACTTC. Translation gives CASSLSAGGLVEQYF.

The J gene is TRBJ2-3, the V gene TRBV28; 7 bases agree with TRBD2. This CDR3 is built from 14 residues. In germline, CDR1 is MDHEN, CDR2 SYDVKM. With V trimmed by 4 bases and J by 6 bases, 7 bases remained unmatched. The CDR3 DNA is TGTGCCAGCAGTTCCCTTGTCGGGAGGGATACGCAGTATTTT. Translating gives CASSSLVGRDTQYF.

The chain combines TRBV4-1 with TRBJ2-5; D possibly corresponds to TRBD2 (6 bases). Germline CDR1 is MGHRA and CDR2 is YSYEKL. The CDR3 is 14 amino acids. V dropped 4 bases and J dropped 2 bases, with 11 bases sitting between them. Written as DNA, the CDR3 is TGCGCCAGCAGCCCCCCGGGACTGCAAGAGACCCAGTACTTC. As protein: CASSPPGLQETQYF.

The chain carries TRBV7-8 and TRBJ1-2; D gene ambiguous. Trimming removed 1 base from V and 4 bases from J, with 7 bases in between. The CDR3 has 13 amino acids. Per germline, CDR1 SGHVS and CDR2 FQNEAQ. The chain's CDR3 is CASSLDTSYGYTF. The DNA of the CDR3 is TGTGCCAGCAGCTTAGATACAAGCTATGGCTACACCTTC.

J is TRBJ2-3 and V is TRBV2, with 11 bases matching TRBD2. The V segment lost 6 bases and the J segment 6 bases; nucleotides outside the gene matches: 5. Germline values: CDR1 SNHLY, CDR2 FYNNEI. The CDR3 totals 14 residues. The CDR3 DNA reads TGTGCCAGCAGAGAGACTAGCGGGGTGGATACGCAGTATTTT. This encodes CASRETSGVDTQYF. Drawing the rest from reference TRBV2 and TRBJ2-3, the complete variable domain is EPEVTQTPSHQVTQMGQEVILRCVPISNHLYFYWYRQILGQKVEFLVSFYNNEISEKSEIFDDQFSVERPDGSNFTLKIRSTKLEDSAMYFCASRETSGVDTQYFGPGTRLTVL.

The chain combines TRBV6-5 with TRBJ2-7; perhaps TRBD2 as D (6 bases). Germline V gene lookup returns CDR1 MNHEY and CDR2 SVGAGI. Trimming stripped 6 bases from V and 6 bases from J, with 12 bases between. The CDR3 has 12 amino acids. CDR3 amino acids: CASSRGKAEQYF. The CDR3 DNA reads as TGTGCCAGCAGCCGCGGGAAGGCCGAGCAGTACTTC.